Sequencing of this TCR beta chain was carried out in a study of blood T cell repertoires in COVID-19. Study-wide background: The United States, Italy and Spain were the sources of the acute and convalescent COVID-19 samples. PBMCs, B-cell-depleted T cells, or T cells provided the cDNA or gDNA that made up the material.

Original data processing: Nucleated cell counts were estimated from reference gene primer amplification. Measured with immunoSEQ multiplex PCR; TCRdb has only the in-frame clones, and not every one. V and J calls and clone size are given by that table; D and trimming were obtained from the DNA. Of about 240,000 clones listed, roughly 91% are singletons. The CDR3 consists of 18 residues. V was clipped by 0 bases and J by 2 bases, with 18 bases between them. The germline CDR1 and CDR2 sequences are LGHDT and YNNKEL (reference sequence). V and J are TRBV3-1 (or the pseudogene TRBV3-2) and TRBJ2-3, with D perhaps matching TRBD2 (5 bases). Material: peripheral blood. The receptor was derived from a woman in her 40s who had recovered from COVID-19. Here the CDR3 DNA reads TGTGCCAGCAGCCAAGACCCTCCCCGGGGTAGCGTCACAGATACGCAGTATTTT. This translates into CASSQDPPRGSVTDTQYF.